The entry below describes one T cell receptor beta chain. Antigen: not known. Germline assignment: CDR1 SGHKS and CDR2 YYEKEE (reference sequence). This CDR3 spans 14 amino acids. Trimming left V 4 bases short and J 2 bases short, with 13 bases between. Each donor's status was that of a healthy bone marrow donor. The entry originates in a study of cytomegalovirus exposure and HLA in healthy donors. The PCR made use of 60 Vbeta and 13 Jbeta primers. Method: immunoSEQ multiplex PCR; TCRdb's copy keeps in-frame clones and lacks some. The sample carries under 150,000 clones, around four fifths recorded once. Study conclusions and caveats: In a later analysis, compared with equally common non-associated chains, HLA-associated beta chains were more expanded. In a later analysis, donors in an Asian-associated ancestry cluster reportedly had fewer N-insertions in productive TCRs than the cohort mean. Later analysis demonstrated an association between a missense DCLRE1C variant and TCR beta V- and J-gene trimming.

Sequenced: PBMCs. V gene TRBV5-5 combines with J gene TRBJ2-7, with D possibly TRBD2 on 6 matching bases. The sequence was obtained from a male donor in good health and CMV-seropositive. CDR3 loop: CASSIGGGTYEQYF. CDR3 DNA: TGTGCCAGCAGCATCGGTGGAGGGACCTACGAGCAGTACTTC.